These T cell receptor beta chains were read from a single sample in a study of blood T cell repertoires in COVID-19. Sequencing used immunoSEQ multiplex PCR; TCRdb keeps in-frame clones, though not all of them. The repertoire holds around 100,000 clones, with around 88% as singletons. Sequencing used peripheral blood. All receptors derive from a human donor in a cohort sampled during active COVID-19. Both conserved end residues are part of each CDR3. A D gene is named only where the DNA matches it firmly. Not every row has a clone size; where given, it reads once, few, many or a size class.

>.|.|TRBV28|TRBJ2-2
TGTGCCAGCAGAACCGGGTGGACCGGGGAGCTGTTTTTT
CASRTGWTGELFF
>once|TRBD1|TRBV6-6|TRBJ2-7
TGTGCCAGCAGTTACGGAGGGGACAGGGGTCCATACGAGCAGTACTTC
CASSYGGDRGPYEQYF
>.|TRBD2|TRBV27|TRBJ2-3
TGTGCCAGCCGGGGACTAGCGGGACTCGGTAGCACAGATACGCAGTATTTT
CASRGLAGLGSTDTQYF
>.|TRBD1|TRBV3-1/TRBV3-2|TRBJ2-5
TGTGCCAGCAGCTTCCCGGGGACAGGGGAAGAGACCCAGTACTTC
CASSFPGTGEETQYF
>.|TRBD2|TRBV28|TRBJ2-5
TGTGCCAGCAGTTCTAGCGGGGGGCAAGAGACCCAGTACTTC
CASSSSGGQETQYF
>.|.|TRBV5-4|TRBJ2-2
TGTGCCAGCAGCCCCCAGGGATGGGCGAACACCGGGGAGCTGTTTTTT
CASSPQGWANTGELFF
>.|TRBD1|TRBV27|TRBJ1-2
TGTGCCAGCAGTCCACAATCCCTACAGGGGGGGGCCTATGGCTACACCTTC
CASSPQSLQGGAYGYTF
>.|.|TRBV19|TRBJ2-2
TGTGCCAGTAGCCCCGGGGGACTCAACACCGGGGAGCTGTTTTTT
CASSPGGLNTGELFF
>.|.|TRBV2|TRBJ2-3
TGTGCCAGCAGTTTTATCTCAGATACGCAGTATTTT
CASSFISDTQYF
>.|.|TRBV21-1|TRBJ2-7
TGTGCCAGCAGCAAAGAGTGGCCCGGGACTATGTTC
CASSKEWPGTMF
>few|TRBD2|TRBV7-9|TRBJ2-7
TGTGCCAGCAGCGGCCTGGCGGGAGCTTCCCACGAGCAGTACTTC
CASSGLAGASHEQYF
>.|.|TRBV12-3/TRBV12-4|TRBJ2-5
TGTGCCAGCAGGCAACACGAAGAGACCCAGTACTTC
CASRQHEETQYF
>.|.|TRBV5-1|TRBJ2-3
TGCGCCAGCAGCTTGGTTTCATTCACAGATACGCAGTATTTT
CASSLVSFTDTQYF
>.|TRBD1|TRBV28|TRBJ1-6
TGTGCCAGCAGTCCGGGACAGGGCCCACCCCTCCACTTT
CASSPGQGPPLHF
>.|.|TRBV5-5|TRBJ2-1
TGTGCCAGCAGCTTAGTAGGGGTCGCTTATGAGCAGTTCTTC
CASSLVGVAYEQFF
>.|.|TRBV7-6|TRBJ1-5
TGTGCCAGCAGCTTAGAGAAGAGTAGCAATCAGCCCCAGCATTTT
CASSLEKSSNQPQHF
>.|TRBD1|TRBV6-6|TRBJ1-1
TGTGCCAGCAGTCCCAATCGTCCCGGGACAGGGTTGAACACTGAAGCTTTCTTT
CASSPNRPGTGLNTEAFF
>once|.|TRBV4-2|TRBJ1-5
TGTGCCAGCAGCCAAGATTCAGGTCAGCCCCAGCATTTT
CASSQDSGQPQHF
>.|.|TRBV5-1|TRBJ2-1
TGCGCCAGCAAGTCGCGGACTGAAAACAATGAGCAGTTCTTC
CASKSRTENNEQFF
>.|TRBD2|TRBV27|TRBJ2-3
TGTGCCAGCAGCCCCTTGACTAGCGGGGCCACAGATACGCAGTATTTT
CASSPLTSGATDTQYF
>.|TRBD2|TRBV27|TRBJ2-1
TGTGCCAGCAGTTTTTTAACGAGCGGGAGAGAAAATGAGCAGTTCTTC
CASSFLTSGRENEQFF
>.|TRBD1|TRBV27|TRBJ1-5
TGTGCCAGCAGTTGGACAGGAGGCAATCAGCCCCAGCATTTT
CASSWTGGNQPQHF
>.|.|TRBV12-5|TRBJ1-1
TGTGCTAGTGGTTTGGTACGAGATGGGCAGGGGCTGGCGAACACTGAAGCTTTCTTT
CASGLVRDGQGLANTEAFF
>.|TRBD1|TRBV18|TRBJ1-6
TGTGCCAGCTCACTATTACAGGGGGCCAACGAAAATTCACCCCTCCACTTT
CASSLLQGANENSPLHF
>.|.|TRBV18|TRBJ1-5
TGTGCCAGCTCACGAGATACCAGGGGAAACCTACCTCAGCCCCAGCATTTT
CASSRDTRGNLPQPQHF
>.|.|TRBV5-1|TRBJ2-7
TGCGCCAGCAGCTTGGGATCGGGGGTGAGTGGCGAGCAGTACTTC
CASSLGSGVSGEQYF
>.|.|TRBV5-1|TRBJ2-5
TGCGCCAGCAGCTTGGCCGGAGAGACCCAGTACTTC
CASSLAGETQYF
>.|TRBD2|TRBV5-4|TRBJ2-1
TGTGCCAGCAGCGAAGCCGGGACTAGGGACTACAATGAGCAGTTCTTC
CASSEAGTRDYNEQFF
>once|.|TRBV28|TRBJ1-5
TGTGCCAGCAGTTTGGTGGGAGGCCCCAATCAGCCCCAGCATTTT
CASSLVGGPNQPQHF
>.|.|TRBV6-5|TRBJ2-5
TGCTCCGGCGCCCCGGGAGCCCTCCAAGAGACCCAGTACTTC
CSGAPGALQETQYF
>.|TRBD2|TRBV7-9|TRBJ2-5
TGTGCCAGCAGCTTAGCGAATTTCACTAGCGGGAGAAGAGAGACCCAGTACTTC
CASSLANFTSGRRETQYF
>.|TRBD1|TRBV28|TRBJ1-6
TGTGCCAGCAGTTTAACAGGGGGATACTCACCCCTCCACTTT
CASSLTGGYSPLHF
>.|.|TRBV12-3/TRBV12-4|TRBJ1-1
TGTGCCAGCAGTTTAGAGAGAAACACTGAAGCTTTCTTT
CASSLERNTEAFF
>.|.|TRBV7-9|TRBJ2-1
TGTGCCAGCAGCTCCGCGCTGGTAAGATTCTTC
CASSSALVRFF
>.|.|TRBV11-2|TRBJ1-4
TGTGCCAGCAGTTTATCAGGGAATGAAAAACTGTTTTTT
CASSLSGNEKLFF
>.|TRBD1|TRBV10-3|TRBJ2-7
TGTGCCATCAGTGAGCCAGGGACAGTCGCCTACGAGCAGTACTTC
CAISEPGTVAYEQYF
>.|.|TRBV7-9|TRBJ2-7
TGTGCCAGCAGCTTAAGGCGGGACAGAAACTCCTACGAGCAGTACTTC
CASSLRRDRNSYEQYF
>.|.|TRBV2|TRBJ2-7
TGTGCCAGCAGTGAATTTCCGGGAGAGCGGAACGAGCAGTACTTC
CASSEFPGERNEQYF
>.|TRBD1|TRBV5-4|TRBJ2-5
TGTGCCAGCAGCTTGGGGCAGGGGGAGCAAGAGACCCAGTACTTC
CASSLGQGEQETQYF
>.|.|TRBV4-1|TRBJ1-3
TGCGCCAGCAGCCAAGGCCCGGGACTCTCTGGAAACACCATATATTTT
CASSQGPGLSGNTIYF
>once|.|TRBV5-6|TRBJ1-2
TGTGCCAGCAGCTCGGCGGGGGGACTCTCGGAAGGTGGCTACACCTTC
CASSSAGGLSEGGYTF
>once|.|TRBV5-1|TRBJ2-3
TGCGCCAGCAGCTCAAAAGCGGATCGGCGCACAGATACGCAGTATTTT
CASSSKADRRTDTQYF
>.|.|TRBV9|TRBJ2-2
TGTGCCAGCAATGTAGTGGGAGTCGGGGAGCTGTTTTTT
CASNVVGVGELFF
>.|.|TRBV5-4|TRBJ2-7
TGTGCCAGCAGCTTGGCCGATTCCCCGGGGGAGCAGTACTTC
CASSLADSPGEQYF
>.|.|TRBV7-2|TRBJ1-1
TGTGCCAGCAGCCCTGGGGGGGAAGCTTTCTTT
CASSPGGEAFF
>.|TRBD1|TRBV11-3|TRBJ2-2
TGTGCCAGCAGTTCCAACAGGGGAGCGAACACCGGGGAGCTGTTTTTT
CASSSNRGANTGELFF
>.|.|TRBV19|TRBJ2-4
TGTGCCAGTAGTATGCGGTGGACTCTTATAGCCAAAAACATTCAGTACTTC
CASSMRWTLIAKNIQYF
>.|.|TRBV19|TRBJ1-3
TGTGCCAGCCGATACAGGGAATCTGGAAACACCATATATTTT
CASRYRESGNTIYF
>.|.|TRBV2|TRBJ1-1
TGTGCCAGCAGTGAAGCACTGGGCGGGGCCGAAGCTTTCTTT
CASSEALGGAEAFF
>.|.|TRBV19|TRBJ2-3
TGTGCCAGTAGTATAGATATGGGCAGGGGCACAGATACGCAGTATTTT
CASSIDMGRGTDTQYF
>.|TRBD1|TRBV4-2|TRBJ1-2
TGTGCCAGCAGCCAAGTAGGGGGCAGCGACCGTAACTATGGCTACACCTTC
CASSQVGGSDRNYGYTF
>.|.|TRBV6-5|TRBJ1-1
TGTGCCAGCACTGGCATAGCCCTGAACACTGAAGCTTTCTTT
CASTGIALNTEAFF
>.|.|TRBV18|TRBJ2-7
TGTGCCAGCTCACCACCGCCTTCGACAGCGTTATCCTACGAGCAGTACTTC
CASSPPPSTALSYEQYF
>.|.|TRBV2|TRBJ2-6
TGTGCCAGCAGTGCACAGGCCTCTGGGGCCAACGTCCTGACTTTC
CASSAQASGANVLTF
>.|TRBD2|TRBV20-1|TRBJ2-5
TGCAGTGCTAGTAGGGGACTAGCGGGAATTATAAAAGAGACCCAGTACTTC
CSASRGLAGIIKETQYF